What follows are 3 T cell receptor beta chains derived from one specimen sequenced in a study of blood T cell repertoires in COVID-19 (dated by TCRdb to the early 2020s). The method behind the library was the immunoSEQ multiplex PCR assay. In TCRdb, the immuneACCESS table is reduced to in-frame sequences with V and J assigned. These tables do not hold every clone; where another copy was compared, an unresolved V gene accounts for under half, and the others remain unexplained. The table for this sample lists fewer than 450,000 clones; about 87% of them were counted only once. Jointly, the top ten make up roughly 13% of the sample. Input material: peripheral blood. The source is a woman aged 45-59 years with COVID-19, enrolled during active disease.

J is TRBJ1-2 and V is TRBV12-3 or TRBV12-4; TRBD1 is a possible D gene (6 bases). CDR3 size: 12 residues. V lost 6 bases to trimming and J lost 4 bases, with 9 bases between them. The CDR3 DNA reads as TGTGCCAGCAGCATGGACAGCTATGGCTACACCTTC. Residues: CASSMDSYGYTF.

The chain recombines TRBV4-1 with TRBJ2-2, with a tentative D call TRBD2 (5 bases). This CDR3 spans 17 amino acids. In germline, CDR1 is MGHRA, CDR2 YSYEKL. V was trimmed by 5 bases and J by 3 bases, leaving 19 bases between them. The CDR3 sequence is CASSAPISTEDTGELFF. Written as DNA, the CDR3 is TGCGCCAGCAGCGCGCCGATCTCCACGGAGGACACCGGGGAGCTGTTTTTT.

The rearrangement joins TRBV6-4 to TRBJ1-1; D not certain. Germline V gene sequence: CDR1 MRHNA, CDR2 SNTAGT. Trimming shortened V by 9 bases and J by 8 bases, and 7 bases separated the two germline ends. This CDR3 has 9 amino acids. CDR3 residues: CARIEEAFF. CDR3 coding DNA: TGTGCCAGAATCGAGGAAGCTTTCTTT.